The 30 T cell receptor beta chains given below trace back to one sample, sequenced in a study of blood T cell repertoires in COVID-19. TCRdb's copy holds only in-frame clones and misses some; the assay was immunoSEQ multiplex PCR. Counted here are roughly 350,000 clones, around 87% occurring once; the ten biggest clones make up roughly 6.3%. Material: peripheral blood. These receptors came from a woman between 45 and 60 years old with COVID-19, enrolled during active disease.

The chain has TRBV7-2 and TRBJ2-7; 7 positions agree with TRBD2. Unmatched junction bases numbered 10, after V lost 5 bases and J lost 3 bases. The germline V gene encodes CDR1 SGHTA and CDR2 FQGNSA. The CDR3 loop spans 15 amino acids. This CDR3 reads CASSPDWDYSYEQYF. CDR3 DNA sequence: TGTGCCAGCAGCCCCGACTGGGACTACAGCTACGAGCAGTACTTC.

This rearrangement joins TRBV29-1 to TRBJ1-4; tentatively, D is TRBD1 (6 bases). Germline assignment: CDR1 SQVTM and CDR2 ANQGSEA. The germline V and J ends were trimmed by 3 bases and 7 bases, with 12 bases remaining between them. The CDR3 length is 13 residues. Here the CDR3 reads CSVEGTRSEKLFF. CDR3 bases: TGCAGCGTTGAGGGGACAAGGAGTGAAAAACTGTTTTTT.

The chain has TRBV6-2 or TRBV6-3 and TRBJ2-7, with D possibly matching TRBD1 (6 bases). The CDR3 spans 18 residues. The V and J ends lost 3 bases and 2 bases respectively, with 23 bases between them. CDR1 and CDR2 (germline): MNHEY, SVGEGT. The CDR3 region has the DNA TGTGCCAGCAGTTATTTGACAGGATGGACTCAATGGCCCTACGAGCAGTACTTC. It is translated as CASSYLTGWTQWPYEQYF.

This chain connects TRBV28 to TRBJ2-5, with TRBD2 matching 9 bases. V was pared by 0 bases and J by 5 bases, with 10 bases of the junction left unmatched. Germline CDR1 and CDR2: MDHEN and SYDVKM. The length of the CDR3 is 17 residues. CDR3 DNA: TGTGCCAGCAGTTTATGGAGGTCAGCGGGAGGAGGGGAGACCCAGTACTTC. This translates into CASSLWRSAGGGETQYF.

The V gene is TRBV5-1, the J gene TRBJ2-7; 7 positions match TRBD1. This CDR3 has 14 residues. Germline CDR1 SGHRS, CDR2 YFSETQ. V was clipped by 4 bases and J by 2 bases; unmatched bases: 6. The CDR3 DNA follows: TGCGCCAGCAGCGCAAACAGGGGAACCTACGAGCAGTACTTC. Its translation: CASSANRGTYEQYF.

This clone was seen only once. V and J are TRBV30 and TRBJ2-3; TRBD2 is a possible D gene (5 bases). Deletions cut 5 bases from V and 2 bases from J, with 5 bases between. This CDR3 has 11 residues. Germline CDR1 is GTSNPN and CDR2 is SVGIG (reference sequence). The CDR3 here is CAWDYTDTQYF. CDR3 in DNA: TGTGCCTGGGACTACACAGATACGCAGTATTTT.

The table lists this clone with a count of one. The CDR3 coding sequence is TGTGCCAGCAGGCAAACTAGCGGGAGTCTTTACGAGCAGTACTTC. This codes for CASRQTSGSLYEQYF. The chain is built from TRBV3-1 (or the pseudogene TRBV3-2) and TRBJ2-7; 11 bases are a match to TRBD2. The trim removed 6 bases at V and 4 bases at J, leaving 8 bases unmatched. Germline loops: CDR1 LGHDT, CDR2 YNNKEL (reference sequence). CDR3 length: 15 residues.

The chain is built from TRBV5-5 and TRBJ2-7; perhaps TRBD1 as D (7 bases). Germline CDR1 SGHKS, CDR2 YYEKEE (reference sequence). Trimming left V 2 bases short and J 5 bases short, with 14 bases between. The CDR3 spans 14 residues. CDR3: CASSFGGGFDEQYF. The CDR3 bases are TGTGCCAGCAGCTTTGGAGGGGGCTTCGACGAGCAGTACTTC.

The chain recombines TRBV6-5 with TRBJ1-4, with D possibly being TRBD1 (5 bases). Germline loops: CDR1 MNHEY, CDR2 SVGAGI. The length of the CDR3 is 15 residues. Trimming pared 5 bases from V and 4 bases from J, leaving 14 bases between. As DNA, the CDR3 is TGTGCCAGCAGTCCCCGGGGGGACCTTAATGAAAAACTGTTTTTT. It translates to CASSPRGDLNEKLFF.

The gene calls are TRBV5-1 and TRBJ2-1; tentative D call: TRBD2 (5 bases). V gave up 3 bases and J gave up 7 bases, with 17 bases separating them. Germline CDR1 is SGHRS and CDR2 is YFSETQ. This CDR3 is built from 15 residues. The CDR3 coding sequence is TGCGCCAGCAGCTACCCCGGGATAGGATTAAATGAGCAGTTCTTC. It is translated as CASSYPGIGLNEQFF.

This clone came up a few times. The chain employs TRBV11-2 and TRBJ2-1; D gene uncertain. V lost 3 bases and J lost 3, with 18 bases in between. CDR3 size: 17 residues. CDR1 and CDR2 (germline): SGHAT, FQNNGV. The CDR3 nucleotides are TGTGCCAGCAGCTTTACAACCTCGCCAGGTCTCTACAATGAGCAGTTCTTC. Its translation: CASSFTTSPGLYNEQFF.

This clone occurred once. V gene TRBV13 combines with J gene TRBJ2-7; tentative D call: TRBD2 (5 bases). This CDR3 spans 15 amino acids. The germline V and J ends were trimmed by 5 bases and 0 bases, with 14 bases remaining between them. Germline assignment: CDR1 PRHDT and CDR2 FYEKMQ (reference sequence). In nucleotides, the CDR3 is TGTGCCAGCAGCCCTCCGGACTTAGGCTCCTACGAGCAGTACTTC. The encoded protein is CASSPPDLGSYEQYF.

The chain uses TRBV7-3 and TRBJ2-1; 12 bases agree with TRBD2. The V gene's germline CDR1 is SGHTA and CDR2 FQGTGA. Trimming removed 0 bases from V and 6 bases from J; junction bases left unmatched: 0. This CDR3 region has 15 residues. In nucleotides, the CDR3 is TGTGCCAGCAGCTTAACGGGACTAGCGGGCAATGAGCAGTTCTTC. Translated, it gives CASSLTGLAGNEQFF.

CDR3 loop: CASSPRPDRSSEQYF. DNA for the CDR3: TGTGCCAGCTCACCTCGCCCGGACAGGTCGAGCGAGCAGTACTTC. V usage is TRBV18 and J usage is TRBJ2-7; 7 nucleotides agree with TRBD1. This CDR3 region has 15 residues. Germline V CDR1 and CDR2: KGHSH, LQKENI. V trimming: 3 bases; J trimming: 6 bases; junction bases outside the gene matches: 11.

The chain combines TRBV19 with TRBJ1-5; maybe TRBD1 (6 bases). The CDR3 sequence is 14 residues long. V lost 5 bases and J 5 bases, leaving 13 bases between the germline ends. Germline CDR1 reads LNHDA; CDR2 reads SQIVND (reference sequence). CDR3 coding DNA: TGTGCCAGTAGTCCATACAGGGCCTATCAGCCCCAGCATTTT. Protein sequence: CASSPYRAYQPQHF.

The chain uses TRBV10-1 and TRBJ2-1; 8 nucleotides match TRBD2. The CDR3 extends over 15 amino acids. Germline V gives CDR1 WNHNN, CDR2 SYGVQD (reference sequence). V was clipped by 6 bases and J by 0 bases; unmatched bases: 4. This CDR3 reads CASSYSGNSYNEQFF. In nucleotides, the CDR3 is TGCGCCAGCAGCTATAGCGGGAACTCCTACAATGAGCAGTTCTTC.

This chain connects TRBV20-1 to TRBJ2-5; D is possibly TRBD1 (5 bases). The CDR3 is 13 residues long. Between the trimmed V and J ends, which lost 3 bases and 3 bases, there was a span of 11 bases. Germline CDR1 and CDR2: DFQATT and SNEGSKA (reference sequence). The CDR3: CSASVSGKETQYF. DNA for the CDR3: TGCAGTGCTAGTGTTTCAGGGAAAGAGACCCAGTACTTC.

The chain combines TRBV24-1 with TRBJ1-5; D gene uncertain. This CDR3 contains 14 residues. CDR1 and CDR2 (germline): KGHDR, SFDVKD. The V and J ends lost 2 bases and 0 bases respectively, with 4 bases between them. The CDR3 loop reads CATSDWASNQPQHF. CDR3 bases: TGTGCCACCAGTGATTGGGCTAGCAATCAGCCCCAGCATTTT.

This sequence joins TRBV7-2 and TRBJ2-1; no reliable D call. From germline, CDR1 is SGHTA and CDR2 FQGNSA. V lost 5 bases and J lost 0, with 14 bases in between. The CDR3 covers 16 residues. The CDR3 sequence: CASSDKAVSSYNEQFF. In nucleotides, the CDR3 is TGTGCCAGCAGCGATAAGGCGGTAAGCTCCTACAATGAGCAGTTCTTC.

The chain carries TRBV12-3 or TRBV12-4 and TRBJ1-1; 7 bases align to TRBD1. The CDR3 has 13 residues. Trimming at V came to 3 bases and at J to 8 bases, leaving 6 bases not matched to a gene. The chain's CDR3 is CASSFNSRGEAFF. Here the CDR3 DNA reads TGTGCCAGCAGTTTTAACTCCAGGGGGGAAGCTTTCTTT.

This CDR3 reads CASSMIGLTDTQYF. For the CDR3, the DNA is TGTGCCAGTAGTATGATCGGACTGACAGATACGCAGTATTTT. The genes are TRBV19 and TRBJ2-3, with TRBD2 as a possible D gene (5 bases). Per germline, CDR1 LNHDA and CDR2 SQIVND (reference sequence). The CDR3 runs to 14 residues. With 3 bases removed from V and 3 bases from J, the gap between germline ends came to 10 bases.

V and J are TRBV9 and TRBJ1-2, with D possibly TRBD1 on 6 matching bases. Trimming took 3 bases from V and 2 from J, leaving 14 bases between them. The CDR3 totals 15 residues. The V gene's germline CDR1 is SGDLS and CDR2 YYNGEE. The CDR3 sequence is CASSAVLGANYGYTF. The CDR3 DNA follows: TGTGCCAGCAGCGCGGTTCTGGGGGCGAACTATGGCTACACCTTC. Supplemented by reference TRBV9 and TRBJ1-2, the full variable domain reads DSGVTQTPKHLITATGQRVTLRCSPRSGDLSVYWYQQSLDQGLQFLIQYYNGEERAKGNILERFSAQQFPDLHSELNLSSLELGDSALYFCASSAVLGANYGYTFGSGTRLTVV.

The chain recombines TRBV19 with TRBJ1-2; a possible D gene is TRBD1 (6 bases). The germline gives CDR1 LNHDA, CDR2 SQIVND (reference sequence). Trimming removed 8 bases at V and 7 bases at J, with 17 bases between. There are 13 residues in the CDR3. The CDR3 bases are TGTGCCAGTTCACAGGGCCTCAGGGTTGGCTACACCTTC. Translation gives CASSQGLRVGYTF.

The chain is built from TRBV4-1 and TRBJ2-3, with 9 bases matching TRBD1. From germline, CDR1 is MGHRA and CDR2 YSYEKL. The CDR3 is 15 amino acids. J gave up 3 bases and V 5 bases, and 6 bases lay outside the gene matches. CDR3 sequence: CASSYRTGATDTQYF. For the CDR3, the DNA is TGCGCCAGCAGCTACCGGACAGGGGCGACAGATACGCAGTATTTT.

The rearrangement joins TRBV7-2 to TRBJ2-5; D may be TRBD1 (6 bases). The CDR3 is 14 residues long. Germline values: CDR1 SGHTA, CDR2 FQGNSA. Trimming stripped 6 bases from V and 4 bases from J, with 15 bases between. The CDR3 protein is CASSRTGSGETQYF. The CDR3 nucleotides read TGTGCCAGCAGTCGTACAGGGTCGGGAGAGACCCAGTACTTC.

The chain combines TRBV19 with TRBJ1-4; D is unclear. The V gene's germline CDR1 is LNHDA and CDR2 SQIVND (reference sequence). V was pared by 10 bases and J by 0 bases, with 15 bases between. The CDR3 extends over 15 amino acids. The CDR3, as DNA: TGTGCCACCAAGGGAGGACCTGCAACTAATGAAAAACTGTTTTTT. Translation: CATKGGPATNEKLFF.

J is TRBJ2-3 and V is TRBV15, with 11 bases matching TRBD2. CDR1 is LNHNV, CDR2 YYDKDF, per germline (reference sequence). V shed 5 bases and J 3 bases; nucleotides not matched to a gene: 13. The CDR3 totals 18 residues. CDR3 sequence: CATSVRLAGTGTTDTQYF. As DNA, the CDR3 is TGTGCCACCAGCGTTCGACTAGCGGGAACTGGAACTACAGATACGCAGTATTTT.

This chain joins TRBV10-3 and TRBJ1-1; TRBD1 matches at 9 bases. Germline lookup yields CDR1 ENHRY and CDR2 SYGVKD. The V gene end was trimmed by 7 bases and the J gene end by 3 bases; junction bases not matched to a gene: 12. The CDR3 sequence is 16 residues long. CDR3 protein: CAITPDPGQGDTEAFF. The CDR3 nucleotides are TGTGCCATCACCCCAGACCCGGGACAGGGAGACACTGAAGCTTTCTTT.

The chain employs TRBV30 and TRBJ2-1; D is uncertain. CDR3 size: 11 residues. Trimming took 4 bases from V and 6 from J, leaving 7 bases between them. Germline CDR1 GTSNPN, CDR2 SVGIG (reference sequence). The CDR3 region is CAWTESNEQFF. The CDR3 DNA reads TGTGCCTGGACGGAGAGCAATGAGCAGTTCTTC.

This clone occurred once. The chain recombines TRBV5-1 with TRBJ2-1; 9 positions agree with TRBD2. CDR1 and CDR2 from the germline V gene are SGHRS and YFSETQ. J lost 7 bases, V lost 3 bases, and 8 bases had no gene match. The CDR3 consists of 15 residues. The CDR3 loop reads CASSWDSGSGNEQFF. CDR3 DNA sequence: TGCGCCAGCAGCTGGGATAGCGGGAGCGGTAATGAGCAGTTCTTC.